Presented here are 3 T cell receptor beta chains from one specimen sequenced in a study of graft-versus-host responses after intestinal transplantation. Which antigens these TCRs recognize remains unknown. Profiling relied on immunoSEQ multiplex PCR, and the TCRdb table lists in-frame clones only, not all of them. The sample lists tens of thousands of clones, just under 85% occurring once. The sample in question was unstimulated CD8+ T cells sorted from spleen or lymph node cells, obtained before intestinal transplant. These receptors all come from a human donor who received an intestinal transplant.

This clone was seen a single time. This rearrangement joins TRBV27 to TRBJ1-1; D possibly corresponds to TRBD1 (6 bases). The CDR3 runs to 11 residues. The germline V gene encodes CDR1 MNHEY and CDR2 SMNVEV (reference sequence). V was clipped by 6 bases and J by 4 bases, with 6 bases between them. The CDR3 coding sequence is TGTGCCAGCAGAGGGGGCACTGAAGCTTTCTTT. Translated: CASRGGTEAFF.

The genes are TRBV5-4 and TRBJ1-1; D is possibly TRBD1 (5 bases). V dropped 4 bases and J dropped 3 bases, with 19 bases sitting between them. CDR3 length: 16 residues. Germline V lookup: CDR1 SGHNT, CDR2 YYREEE (reference sequence). In DNA form, the CDR3 reads TGTGCCAGCAGCCCAATTCTCGGGGGGAGGGACACTGAAGCTTTCTTT. Translation gives CASSPILGGRDTEAFF. Full variable domain (missing parts from reference TRBV5-4 and TRBJ1-1): ETGVTQSPTHLIKTRGQQVTLRCSSQSGHNTVSWYQQALGQGPQFIFQYYREEENGRGNFPPRFSGLQFPNYSSELNVNALELDDSALYLCASSPILGGRDTEAFFGQGTRLTVV.

The chain has TRBV4-1 and TRBJ2-1; TRBD2 might be the D (5 bases). Germline values: CDR1 MGHRA, CDR2 YSYEKL. Trimming took 3 bases from V and 8 from J, leaving 8 bases between them. There are 12 residues in the CDR3. In DNA form, the CDR3 reads TGCGCCAGCAGCCAGAGCGGCGATGAGCAGTTCTTC. Translating gives CASSQSGDEQFF.